A selection of T cell receptor beta chains follows, all from one sample in a study of blood T cell repertoires in COVID-19. Using immunoSEQ multiplex PCR, the repertoire was profiled, and TCRdb retains in-frame clones only, with some absent. The table includes 100,000 or so clones, over 80% detected once. Specimen: peripheral blood. The source is an elderly man with acute or convalescent COVID-19. Both conserved end residues are part of each CDR3. A D gene is named only where the DNA matches it firmly. Size is omitted from some rows. Given values are once, few, many or a class for expanded clones.

v_call,clone_size,j_call,d_call,cdr3_nt,cdr3_aa
TRBV19,.,TRBJ2-2,.,TGTGCCAGTCGCCTACAGGGACGGGGCACCGGGGAGCTGTTTTTT,CASRLQGRGTGELFF
TRBV7-2,.,TRBJ1-4,.,TGTGCCAGCAGCTTTCCCCTTCAGGCAACTAATGAAAAACTGTTTTTT,CASSFPLQATNEKLFF
TRBV9,.,TRBJ2-1,TRBD2,TGTGCCAGCAGCGGGACTAGCGGGAGGGCGGGCTCCTACAATGAGCAGTTCTTC,CASSGTSGRAGSYNEQFF
TRBV9,.,TRBJ1-5,.,TGTGCCAGCAGCCCAGGGGTAGTCAATCAGCCCCAGCATTTT,CASSPGVVNQPQHF
TRBV2,.,TRBJ2-4,.,TGTGCCAGCAGTTCTACCAGGGTAGTCTCCCTTCAGTACTTC,CASSSTRVVSLQYF
TRBV30,.,TRBJ1-5,.,TGTGCCTGGAGCCCAGATAGCAATCAGCCCCAGCATTTT,CAWSPDSNQPQHF
TRBV29-1,.,TRBJ1-1,.,TGCAGCGTTGAAGGTGTGAGGGTGAACACTGAAGCTTTCTTT,CSVEGVRVNTEAFF
TRBV10-3,.,TRBJ1-2,.,TGTGCCATCAGTGGTACCACAGGGCCCACTTCACTCTATGGCTACACCTTC,CAISGTTGPTSLYGYTF
TRBV19,once,TRBJ2-2,.,TGTGCCACCAATCGACCGGGAAACACCGGGGAGCTGTTTTTT,CATNRPGNTGELFF
TRBV7-2,.,TRBJ2-5,TRBD2,TGTGCCAGCAGCTTAGTGGGGAGGGGCGGAGAGACCCAGTACTTC,CASSLVGRGGETQYF
TRBV5-1,.,TRBJ2-1,.,TGCGCCAGCAGCGGAAACTACCAAACCCCCTACAATGAGCAGTTCTTC,CASSGNYQTPYNEQFF
TRBV5-1,once,TRBJ1-4,TRBD1,TGCGCCAGCTCCCCGGGACAGTCATATGAAAAACTGTTTTTT,CASSPGQSYEKLFF
TRBV9,.,TRBJ1-1,.,TGTGCCAGCAGCGCCACAGGGATCTGGAACACTGAAGCTTTCTTT,CASSATGIWNTEAFF
TRBV4-1,.,TRBJ2-4,.,TGCGCCAGCAGCCAAGAGGAGAACATTCAGTACTTC,CASSQEENIQYF
TRBV2,.,TRBJ1-5,.,TGTGCCAGCAGTGCGCGGAGTGTTGGCAATCAGCCCCAGCATTTT,CASSARSVGNQPQHF
TRBV7-8,.,TRBJ2-4,TRBD2,TGTGCCAGCAGCTTAGAATTGGCTAGCGGGGGAAACATTCAGTACTTC,CASSLELASGGNIQYF
TRBV28,.,TRBJ1-5,.,TGTGCCAGCAGTTCGCGACAGCCCCAGCATTTT,CASSSRQPQHF
TRBV3-1/TRBV3-2,.,TRBJ1-5,.,TGTGCCAGCAGCCAAGACCATCGCCTAGGGGGGGGTCAGCCCCAGCATTTT,CASSQDHRLGGGQPQHF
TRBV11-2,.,TRBJ2-1,.,TGTGCCAGCAGCAAAGAAACAGGGACGACATCGAATGAGCAGTTCTTC,CASSKETGTTSNEQFF
TRBV19,.,TRBJ2-1,.,TGTGCCAGTAGGCGTACAGGGAACGGGCTTAATGAGCAGTTCTTC,CASRRTGNGLNEQFF
TRBV6-2/TRBV6-3,.,TRBJ1-5,TRBD1,TGTGCCAGCAGTACCAATATGGGGACAGGCGCCAATCAGCCCCAGCATTTT,CASSTNMGTGANQPQHF
TRBV7-2,once,TRBJ2-2,TRBD1,TGTGCCAGCAGCCCGGGACAGGGCACCGGGGAGCTGTTTTTT,CASSPGQGTGELFF
TRBV27,.,TRBJ2-1,.,TGTGCCAGCACCCCGGGCGGGGGCCGTCGATCCTACAATGAGCAGTTCTTC,CASTPGGGRRSYNEQFF
TRBV19,.,TRBJ1-5,TRBD1,TGTGCCAGTATTTTACAGGGGGGGACTCAGCCCCAGCATTTT,CASILQGGTQPQHF
TRBV30,.,TRBJ1-5,.,TGTGCCTGGAGTCAGCAGGGACTTAGCAATCAGCCCCAGCATTTT,CAWSQQGLSNQPQHF
TRBV18,.,TRBJ2-5,.,TGTGCCAGCTCACCAATAGGGGGCCAAGAGACCCAGTACTTC,CASSPIGGQETQYF
TRBV28,.,TRBJ1-3,.,TGTGCCAGCAGTTCCCTCCGGGGGGCTGGAAACACCATATATTTT,CASSSLRGAGNTIYF
TRBV30,.,TRBJ2-2,TRBD1,TGTGCCTGGAGTGCCCCATCTCAGGGGGTCGGGGAGCTGTTTTTT,CAWSAPSQGVGELFF
TRBV6-4,.,TRBJ2-7,.,TGTGCCAGCAGTCTCCGACCGGGGGAGGCCTACGAGCAGTACTTC,CASSLRPGEAYEQYF
TRBV27,.,TRBJ2-5,TRBD1,TGTGCCAGCAGTCCCGGACAGGGGTCCCGAGAGACCCAGTACTTC,CASSPGQGSRETQYF
TRBV4-1,many,TRBJ1-1,.,TGCGCCAGCAGCCAAGATAGGGCAGGGCTGCCTTTCTTT,CASSQDRAGLPFF
TRBV27,.,TRBJ1-1,TRBD1,TGTGCCAGCAGCCGACAGGGGGAGAACACTGAAGCTTTCTTT,CASSRQGENTEAFF
TRBV18,.,TRBJ2-2,TRBD2,TGTGCCAGCTCGCCTCCGGGACTAGCGGCGAACACCGGGGAGCTGTTTTTT,CASSPPGLAANTGELFF
TRBV15,.,TRBJ1-5,.,TGTGCCACCAGCAGAGAGAGTTATAGCAATCAGCCCCAGCATTTT,CATSRESYSNQPQHF
TRBV19,.,TRBJ2-1,TRBD1,TGTGCCACCAAGAGACAGGCCAGGGGGCTCTACAATGAGCAGTTCTTC,CATKRQARGLYNEQFF
TRBV9,few,TRBJ2-3,TRBD2,TGTGCCAGCAGCCCTGGACTAGCGGTTAGCACAGATACGCAGTATTTT,CASSPGLAVSTDTQYF
TRBV6-5,.,TRBJ1-3,.,TGTGCCACCAGACAGAACCGGGACTCTGGAAACACCATATATTTT,CATRQNRDSGNTIYF
TRBV18,.,TRBJ2-3,.,TGTGCCAGCTCACCTAATCAGGGATGGACAGATACGCAGTATTTT,CASSPNQGWTDTQYF
TRBV5-5,few,TRBJ2-7,.,TGTGCCAGCAGCCAACACCAGATAATAACCTACGAGCAGTACTTC,CASSQHQIITYEQYF
TRBV27,.,TRBJ1-2,TRBD1,TGTGCCAGCAGACGCGAGAGGACAGGGGACTATGGCTACACCTTC,CASRRERTGDYGYTF
TRBV7-2,few,TRBJ2-5,TRBD2,TGTGCCAGCAGCTTAGAGCGGGGGGGCGGAAAGGAGACCCAGTACTTC,CASSLERGGGKETQYF